This TCR beta chain was sequenced for a study of T cells in Graves' hyperthyroidism and ophthalmopathy. It was RNA transcripts that yielded the amplified TCR beta CDR3 regions. The HTBI set primed first-round TCR CDR3 RT-PCR. Each CDR3 protein is one row after TCRdb ran MiXCR on the multiplex PCR reads. The table records over 400,000 distinct CDR3 sequences, approximately 14% of them present only once. This clonotype has a count of ten or more. Trimming cost V 3 bases and J 3 bases; bases outside gene matches: 16. The CDR3 has 18 amino acids. Germline V gene data show CDR1 as MDHEN and CDR2 as SYDVKM. The chain joins TRBV28 to TRBJ2-7; 8 positions match TRBD1. The receptor's source is a young man with Graves' ophthalmopathy. The sequenced sample was blood. CDR3 nucleotide sequence: TGTGCCAGCAGTTTCCCCCTTCGTGGACAGGGTGGCAACTACGAGCAGTACTTC. Translating it yields CASSFPLRGQGGNYEQYF.